A single sample gave rise to the 23 T cell receptor beta chains below, sequenced in a study of T cells in Graves' hyperthyroidism and ophthalmopathy. TCR beta CDR3 regions were amplified from RNA transcripts. TCR CDR3 underwent first-round RT-PCR with the HTBI primer set. TCRdb fed the multiplex PCR reads into MiXCR, producing one record per CDR3 protein. The repertoire consists of some 650,000 distinct CDR3 sequences, with approximately 15% occurring once and the leading ten covering around 3.5%. Sequenced sample: blood. These TCRs come from a woman aged 40 to 50 with Graves' ophthalmopathy.

This clonotype has a count of ten or more. The chain recombines TRBV5-1 with TRBJ2-5; D is perhaps TRBD1 or TRBD2 (6 bases each). Deletions cut 2 bases from V and 0 bases from J, with 11 bases between. The length of the CDR3 is 15 residues. In germline, CDR1 is SGHRS, CDR2 YFSETQ. Here the CDR3 reads CASSLTGANQETQYF. The CDR3 coding sequence is TGCGCCAGCAGCTTAACGGGGGCTAACCAAGAGACCCAGTACTTC.

In this sample, this clonotype turned up a few times. This chain uses TRBV7-2 with TRBJ2-2; tentatively, D is TRBD2 (5 bases). CDR1 SGHTA and CDR2 FQGNSA come from the germline V gene. This CDR3 has 16 amino acids. Deletions cut 5 bases from V and 4 bases from J, with 17 bases between. CDR3 sequence reads: CASSPPWGRGTGELFF. CDR3 sequence (DNA): TGTGCCAGCAGCCCCCCCTGGGGTCGGGGCACCGGGGAGCTGTTTTTT.

The chain has TRBV19 and TRBJ2-6; 9 bases match TRBD2. V shed 4 bases and J 2 bases; nucleotides not matched to a gene: 3. Germline V lookup: CDR1 LNHDA, CDR2 SQIVND (reference sequence). CDR3 length: 16 residues. The DNA for the CDR3 is TGTGCCAGTAGTACGGCGGGGGGGCCTGGGGCCAACGTCCTGACTTTC. It translates to CASSTAGGPGANVLTF.

This chain connects TRBV5-1 to TRBJ2-3, with D tentatively TRBD1 (5 bases). Germline V lookup: CDR1 SGHRS, CDR2 YFSETQ. Trimming shortened V by 0 bases and J by 4 bases, and 9 bases separated the two germline ends. The CDR3 spans 14 residues. The CDR3: CASSLVAGPDTQYF. The DNA for the CDR3 is TGCGCCAGCAGCTTGGTGGCAGGGCCAGATACGCAGTATTTT.

The table lists this clonotype with many counts. The V gene is TRBV20-1, the J gene TRBJ1-1; no firm D call. The V end lost 0 bases, the J end lost 4 bases, and 24 bases lay between the germline ends. The CDR3 length is 18 residues. CDR1 is DFQATT, CDR2 SNEGSKA, per germline (reference sequence). CDR3 amino acids: CSAREGRTLKLPSTEAFF. In nucleotides, the CDR3 is TGCAGTGCTAGAGAGGGCCGTACACTGAAGCTTCCTAGCACTGAAGCTTTCTTT.

This clonotype appeared many times. The chain couples TRBV28 to TRBJ2-3; tentatively, D is TRBD1 or TRBD2 (5 bases each). V was pared by 6 bases and J by 3 bases, with 16 bases between. The germline CDR1 and CDR2 sequences are MDHEN and SYDVKM. The CDR3 covers 15 residues. The CDR3: CASRLSGPRTDTQYF. CDR3 bases: TGTGCCAGCAGGCTGTCGGGGCCCCGGACAGATACGCAGTATTTT.

This clonotype was seen repeatedly, ten times or more. The chain uses TRBV3-1 and TRBJ1-6; D not resolved. CDR1 and CDR2 (germline): LGHDT, YNNKEL (reference sequence). Trimming removed 3 bases at V and 10 bases at J, with 10 bases between. The CDR3 consists of 13 residues. In DNA, the CDR3 is TGTGCCAGCAGCCACGGGGAGAAATCACCCCTCCACTTT. Residues: CASSHGEKSPLHF.

The chain uses TRBV2 and TRBJ2-5; 8 bases map to TRBD1. The length of the CDR3 is 15 residues. In germline, CDR1 is SNHLY, CDR2 FYNNEI. Germline trimming cut 6 bases from V and 4 bases from J; bases unmatched to any gene: 10. The CDR3 spells CASRWTGWTGETQYF. The CDR3 DNA reads TGTGCCAGCAGGTGGACAGGGTGGACGGGAGAGACCCAGTACTTC.

This clonotype was seen many times. This chain uses TRBV28 with TRBJ2-3, with D possibly being TRBD1 or TRBD2 (6 bases each). The V and J ends lost 6 bases and 2 bases respectively, with 15 bases between them. CDR1 and CDR2 from the germline V gene are MDHEN and SYDVKM. This CDR3 spans 15 amino acids. CDR3 sequence: CASSPGGGLTDTQYF. As DNA, the CDR3 is TGTGCCAGCAGCCCCGGGGGCGGGCTCACAGATACGCAGTATTTT.

The V and J genes are TRBV7-8 and TRBJ1-4, with D unresolved. V dropped 2 bases and J dropped 8 bases, with 12 bases sitting between them. CDR1 and CDR2 (germline): SGHVS, FQNEAQ. The CDR3 runs 14 residues. The CDR3 protein is CASSLRTAGEKLFF. CDR3 DNA sequence: TGTGCCAGCAGCTTACGTACAGCCGGGGAAAAACTGTTTTTT.

The chain is built from TRBV7-9 and TRBJ2-3; D unclear. Per germline, CDR1 SEHNR and CDR2 FQNEAQ (reference sequence). Trimming took 6 bases from V and 4 from J, leaving 11 bases between them. This CDR3 comprises 13 residues. CDR3 region: CASRTYYPDTQYF. CDR3 in DNA: TGTGCCAGCAGGACCTACTATCCAGATACGCAGTATTTT.

This clonotype was seen at least ten times. The chain combines TRBV7-9 with TRBJ1-1; 8 bases are a match to TRBD1. Germline-derived CDR1 and CDR2 are SEHNR and FQNEAQ (reference sequence). V lost 4 bases and J lost 4; bases outside the gene matches: 5. CDR3 size: 14 residues. The CDR3 sequence is CASSSIQGVTEAFF. DNA of the CDR3: TGTGCCAGCAGCTCTATACAGGGGGTCACTGAAGCTTTCTTT. Based on the CDR3 plus reference TRBV7-9 and TRBJ1-1, the full variable domain is DTGVSQNPRHKITKRGQNVTFRCDPISEHNRLYWYRQTLGQGPEFLTYFQNEAQLEKSRLLSDRFSAERPKGSFSTLEIQRTEQGDSAMYLCASSSIQGVTEAFFGQGTRLTVV.

This clonotype appeared many times. J is TRBJ2-3 and V is TRBV11-2; D perhaps matches TRBD2 (6 bases). The CDR3 runs 14 residues. V dropped 8 bases and J dropped 6 bases, with 18 bases sitting between them. The V gene's germline CDR1 is SGHAT and CDR2 FQNNGV. CDR3 loop: CASGGASAADTQYF. The DNA for the CDR3 is TGTGCCAGCGGCGGGGCAAGCGCAGCTGATACGCAGTATTTT. Drawing the rest from reference TRBV11-2 and TRBJ2-3, the complete variable domain is EAGVAQSPRYKIIEKRQSVAFWCNPISGHATLYWYQQILGQGPKLLIQFQNNGVVDDSQLPKDRFSAERLKGVDSTLKIQPAKLEDSAVYLCASGGASAADTQYFGPGTRLTVL.

The chain links TRBV15 to TRBJ1-3; unclear D gene. This CDR3 comprises 14 residues. Germline V gives CDR1 LNHNV, CDR2 YYDKDF (reference sequence). The V end was cut by 0 bases, the J end by 0 bases, with 3 bases between. The CDR3 spells CATSRDISGNTIYF. The CDR3 DNA reads as TGTGCCACCAGCAGAGATATCTCTGGAAACACCATATATTTT.

The chain couples TRBV27 to TRBJ2-3; weak D call: TRBD1 (5 bases). The CDR3 spans 17 residues. V dropped 9 bases and J dropped 2 bases, with 24 bases sitting between them. CDR1 is MNHEY and CDR2 is SMNVEV in the germline V gene (reference sequence). CDR3 in DNA: TGTGCCAGTCAGGGCTTGGGCAATCCGACCTTCACAGATACGCAGTATTTT. It yields the protein CASQGLGNPTFTDTQYF.

V usage is TRBV28 and J usage is TRBJ2-3, with D uncertain. V lost 6 bases to trimming and J lost 4 bases, with 8 bases between them. The V gene's germline CDR1 is MDHEN and CDR2 SYDVKM. The CDR3 extends over 12 amino acids. In nucleotides, the CDR3 is TGTGCCAGCAGGGAGATTCCAGATACGCAGTATTTT. It specifies CASREIPDTQYF.

This clonotype turned up a few times. The J gene is TRBJ1-2, the V gene TRBV29-1; 11 bases line up with TRBD1. Per the germline V gene, CDR1 is SQVTM and CDR2 is ANQGSEA. V was clipped by 4 bases and J by 7 bases; unmatched bases: 14. The CDR3 totals 16 residues. The CDR3 reads CSVGFGRTGGRTGYTF. Written as DNA, the CDR3 is TGCAGCGTTGGATTCGGTAGGACAGGGGGCAGAACTGGCTACACCTTC.

This clonotype was detected many times. This sequence joins TRBV29-1 and TRBJ1-1; D is ambiguous. Germline loops: CDR1 SQVTM, CDR2 ANQGSEA. V was trimmed by 7 bases and J by 2 bases, leaving 5 bases between them. The CDR3 has 10 residues. CDR3 protein: CSAKNTEAFF. CDR3 DNA sequence: TGCAGCGCCAAAAACACTGAAGCTTTCTTT. Filled out from reference TRBV29-1 and TRBJ1-1, the complete variable domain reads SAVISQKPSRDICQRGTSLTIQCQVDSQVTMMFWYRQQPGQSLTLIATANQGSEATYESGFVIDKFPISRPNLTFSTLTVSNMSPEDSSIYLCSAKNTEAFFGQGTRLTVV.

V is TRBV25-1 and J is TRBJ1-2, with D unresolved. V shed 3 bases and J shed 4 bases, with 9 bases lying between them. This CDR3 is built from 13 residues. CDR1 is MGHDK and CDR2 is SYGVNS in the germline V gene. The CDR3 protein is CASSDWGSYGYTF. CDR3 DNA sequence: TGTGCCAGCAGTGATTGGGGATCCTATGGCTACACCTTC.

This clonotype was observed a few times. The rearrangement uses TRBV24-1 and TRBJ2-6, with D perhaps TRBD1 or TRBD2 (5 bases each). Trimming shortened V by 12 bases and J by 4 bases, and 12 bases separated the two germline ends. The length of the CDR3 is 13 residues. CDR1 and CDR2 from the germline V gene are KGHDR and SFDVKD. The CDR3 sequence: CAPKGDGANVLTF. The DNA for the CDR3 is TGTGCCCCTAAAGGGGACGGGGCCAACGTCCTGACTTTC.

The sample holds many counts of this clonotype. The V call is TRBV20-1, the J call TRBJ2-7, with 10 bases identical to TRBD2. Germline V gene lookup returns CDR1 DFQATT and CDR2 SNEGSKA (reference sequence). The CDR3 length is 15 residues. After removal of 4 bases from V and 7 bases from J, the junction contained 13 bases not matched to a gene. CDR3 sequence: CSANVMSGRAREQYF. In nucleotides, the CDR3 is TGCAGTGCTAACGTTATGAGCGGGAGGGCGAGGGAGCAGTACTTC.

J is TRBJ2-7 and V is TRBV19; D is unclear. Germline-derived CDR1 and CDR2 are LNHDA and SQIVND (reference sequence). The CDR3 loop spans 13 amino acids. The V end lost 8 bases, the J end lost 4 bases, and 15 bases lay between the germline ends. The CDR3 DNA sequence: TGTGCCAGTGCTATCTCCGGGTCATACGAGCAGTACTTC. Translating it yields CASAISGSYEQYF. Based on the CDR3 plus reference TRBV19 and TRBJ2-7, the full variable domain is DGGITQSPKYLFRKEGQNVTLSCEQNLNHDAMYWYRQDPGQGLRLIYYSQIVNDFQKGDIAEGYSVSREKKESFPLTVTSAQKNPTAFYLCASAISGSYEQYFGPGTRLTVT.

V and J are TRBV24-1 and TRBJ1-5; no clear D. Germline V CDR1 and CDR2: KGHDR, SFDVKD. The CDR3 length is 13 residues. V lost 5 bases and J lost 9, with 13 bases in between. The CDR3 DNA follows: TGTGCCACCAGTGGCGGCGGCCCCCGGCCCCAGCATTTT. Protein product: CATSGGGPRPQHF.